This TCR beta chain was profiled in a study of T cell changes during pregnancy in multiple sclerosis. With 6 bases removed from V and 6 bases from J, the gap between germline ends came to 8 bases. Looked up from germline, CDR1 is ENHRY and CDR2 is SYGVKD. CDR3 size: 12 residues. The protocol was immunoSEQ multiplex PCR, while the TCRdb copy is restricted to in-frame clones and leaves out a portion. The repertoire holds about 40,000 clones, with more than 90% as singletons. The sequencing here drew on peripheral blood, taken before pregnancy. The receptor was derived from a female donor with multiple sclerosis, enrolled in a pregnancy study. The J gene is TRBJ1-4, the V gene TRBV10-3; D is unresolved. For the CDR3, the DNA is TGTGCCATCAGAGGCCTAGATGAAAAACTGTTTTTT. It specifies CAIRGLDEKLFF.